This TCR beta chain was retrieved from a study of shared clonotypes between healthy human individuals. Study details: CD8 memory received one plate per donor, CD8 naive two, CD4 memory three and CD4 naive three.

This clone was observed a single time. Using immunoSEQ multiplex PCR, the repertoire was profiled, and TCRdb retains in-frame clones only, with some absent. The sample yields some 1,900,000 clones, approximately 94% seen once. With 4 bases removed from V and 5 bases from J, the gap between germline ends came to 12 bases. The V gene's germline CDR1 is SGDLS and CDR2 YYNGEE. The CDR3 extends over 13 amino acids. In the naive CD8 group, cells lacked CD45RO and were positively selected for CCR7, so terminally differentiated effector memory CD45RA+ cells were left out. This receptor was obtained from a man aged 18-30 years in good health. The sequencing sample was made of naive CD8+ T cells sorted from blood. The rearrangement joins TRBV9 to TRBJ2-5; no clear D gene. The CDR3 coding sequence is TGTGCCAGCAGCACCTGGCTTGGGGAGACCCAGTACTTC. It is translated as CASSTWLGETQYF.